The rows below give T cell receptor beta chains drawn from one sample of a study of CD8+CD57+ T cells in acquired aplastic anemia. TCRdb independently ran MiXCR on the reads; one entry per CDR3 protein. Of 160,000 or so distinct CDR3 sequences in the sample, around half were seen once. Sequences were obtained from sorted CD4+, CD8+, or CD8+CD57+ T cells (not recorded which) from PBMCs. These receptors came from a human donor with aplastic anemia. CDR3s include the opening cysteine and the closing phenylalanine or tryptophan. Each record gives: J gene, V gene, CDR3 protein.

J: TRBJ2-1; V: TRBV19; CDR3: CASSIGQNNEQFF
J: TRBJ1-6; V: TRBV6-2/TRBV6-3; CDR3: CASSYRREVHSPLHF
J: TRBJ1-2; V: TRBV6-2/TRBV6-3; CDR3: CASSFSTGINYGYTF
J: TRBJ2-6; V: TRBV7-2; CDR3: CASSDGLAGANVLTF
J: TRBJ2-7; V: TRBV7-9; CDR3: CASSLIVYEQYF
J: TRBJ2-7; V: TRBV6-1; CDR3: CASSGQDSYEQYF
J: TRBJ2-7; V: TRBV5-5; CDR3: CASSTSEFAYEQYF
J: TRBJ2-7; V: TRBV20-1; CDR3: CSAKAGVGEQYF
J: TRBJ1-1; V: TRBV9; CDR3: CASSVGGTGEAFF
J: TRBJ1-6; V: TRBV2; CDR3: CASSEADRGWDNSPLHF
J: TRBJ2-6; V: TRBV11-1; CDR3: CASSSGVVDNVLTF
J: TRBJ2-1; V: TRBV19; CDR3: CASTLSLVSSYNEQFF
J: TRBJ1-2; V: TRBV6-1; CDR3: CASSLTGTHPGYTF
J: TRBJ2-7; V: TRBV12-3/TRBV12-4; CDR3: CASRGQGPSEQYF
J: TRBJ1-5; V: TRBV24-1; CDR3: CATSDPTGEPQHF
J: TRBJ1-5; V: TRBV2; CDR3: CASTGGRRGNQPQHF
J: TRBJ1-5; V: TRBV2; CDR3: CASTEDGRGPQHF
J: TRBJ2-1; V: TRBV19; CDR3: CACQRERTYNEQFF
J: TRBJ1-1; V: TRBV29-1; CDR3: CSVSTGEGTEAFF
J: TRBJ1-1; V: TRBV20-1; CDR3: CSARQTGWNTEAFF
J: TRBJ1-1; V: TRBV9; CDR3: CASSVGGGDTEAFF
J: TRBJ2-7; V: TRBV11-1; CDR3: CASSPRVSATNYEQYF
J: TRBJ2-3; V: TRBV10-3; CDR3: CAITPSRKRETDTQYF
J: TRBJ2-2; V: TRBV25-1; CDR3: CATSGLYTGELFF
J: TRBJ2-1; V: TRBV19; CDR3: CASRYRAGYEQFF
J: TRBJ2-1; V: TRBV12-3/TRBV12-4; CDR3: CASGGAGGLYNEQFF
J: TRBJ2-1; V: TRBV18; CDR3: CASSPQGNDEQFF
J: TRBJ2-7; V: TRBV6-1; CDR3: CASRPPGGSYEQYF
J: TRBJ2-6; V: TRBV19; CDR3: CAISTGGTGANVLTF
J: TRBJ2-3; V: TRBV10-3; CDR3: CAISESRASSTDTQYF
J: TRBJ2-1; V: TRBV2; CDR3: CASSSGGAYNEQFF
J: TRBJ1-2; V: TRBV5-1; CDR3: CASSLGSSSRAFGYTF
J: TRBJ2-7; V: TRBV10-3; CDR3: CATTTGTASYEQYF
J: TRBJ2-7; V: TRBV7-3; CDR3: CASSPPGTGVYEQYF
J: TRBJ1-1; V: TRBV10-3; CDR3: CAILPSGPGTEAFF
J: -; V: TRBV2; CDR3: CASTFDTEQETQYF
J: TRBJ1-1; V: TRBV10-3; CDR3: CAISEWGAEAFF
J: TRBJ2-7; V: TRBV7-2; CDR3: CASSLFSGGPLEQYF
J: TRBJ2-7; V: TRBV5-1; CDR3: CASSTGPRSVGSYEQYF
J: TRBJ2-1; V: TRBV10-3; CDR3: CATALAGRNNEQFF
J: TRBJ1-1; V: TRBV15; CDR3: CATRGPGTEAFF
J: TRBJ2-6; V: TRBV7-2; CDR3: CANPREANVLTF
J: TRBJ1-5; V: TRBV20-1; CDR3: CSARVLGSSNQPQHF
J: TRBJ2-5; V: TRBV5-4; CDR3: CASSARDRVKETQYF
J: TRBJ1-1; V: TRBV18; CDR3: CASSPSTGKGTEAFF
J: TRBJ1-2; V: TRBV10-3; CDR3: CAITGGIGYTF
J: TRBJ1-6; V: TRBV7-2; CDR3: CTSSPGLGGSPLHF
J: TRBJ2-1; V: TRBV19; CDR3: CASSPRGDSYNAQLF
J: TRBJ2-7; V: TRBV29-1; CDR3: CSKPGTNSYEQYF
J: TRBJ2-4; V: TRBV18; CDR3: CASSPRTGDNIQYF
J: TRBJ2-5; V: TRBV5-4; CDR3: CASSISVGETQYF
J: TRBJ2-6; V: TRBV6-4; CDR3: CASSERGQGAFGANVLTF
J: TRBJ1-1; V: TRBV15; CDR3: CATSRDPRTDTEAFF